Each of the 31 T cell receptor beta chains below was sequenced from the same sample in a study of immune evolution from preneoplasia to lung adenocarcinoma. Data came from immunoSEQ multiplex PCR; TCRdb stores just in-frame clones and leaves some out. The table has approximately 4,900 clones, 76% seen once. The sequenced sample consisted of FFPE minimally invasive lung adenocarcinoma tissue. The receptors originated from a person aged 65-85 years with lung adenocarcinoma.

This clone was detected a few times. V is TRBV11-3 and J is TRBJ2-1, with a tentative D call TRBD2 (5 bases). The CDR3 is made up of 13 amino acids. V was shortened by 0 bases and J by 10 bases, with 10 bases between the two germline ends. Germline V gene data show CDR1 as SGHNT and CDR2 as YENEEA. This chain's CDR3 is CASSLDYAGEQFF. The CDR3 nucleotides read TGTGCCAGCAGCTTAGATTACGCGGGCGAGCAGTTCTTC.

The chain combines TRBV9 with TRBJ2-1, with 8 bases matching TRBD1. The V gene end was trimmed by 2 bases and the J gene end by 0 bases; junction bases not matched to a gene: 4. Germline V gene lookup returns CDR1 SGDLS and CDR2 YYNGEE. CDR3 length: 16 amino acids. The CDR3 loop reads CASSVGGQGSYNEQFF. The CDR3 nucleotides are TGTGCCAGCAGCGTGGGCGGACAGGGCTCCTACAATGAGCAGTTCTTC.

The chain combines TRBV6-4 with TRBJ1-1, with D tentatively TRBD1 (5 bases). From germline, CDR1 is MRHNA and CDR2 SNTAGT. CDR3 length equals 13 residues. Trimming took off 0 bases at V and 8 bases at J, with 10 bases between the two ends. CDR3 region: CASSDSERDEAFF. The CDR3 DNA follows: TGTGCCAGCAGTGACTCTGAGCGGGACGAAGCTTTCTTT.

The genes are TRBV5-4 and TRBJ2-1; 8 bases align to TRBD2. Germline CDR1 reads SGHNT; CDR2 reads YYREEE (reference sequence). This CDR3 region has 16 residues. The V segment lost 0 bases and the J segment 7 bases; nucleotides outside the gene matches: 9. The chain's CDR3 is CASSLAQTSAANEQFF. CDR3 in DNA: TGTGCCAGCAGCTTGGCGCAGACTAGCGCAGCTAATGAGCAGTTCTTC.

The chain recombines TRBV13 with TRBJ2-7; no clear D gene. From germline, CDR1 is PRHDT and CDR2 FYEKMQ (reference sequence). The V end was cut by 0 bases, the J end by 3 bases, with 6 bases between. The CDR3 is 13 amino acids. CDR3 protein: CASSLGAVYEQYF. The CDR3 coding sequence is TGTGCCAGCAGCTTAGGGGCAGTCTACGAGCAGTACTTC.

This chain links TRBV15 with TRBJ2-2; the D gene is possibly TRBD1 (5 bases). The CDR3 is 15 amino acids. The ends were cut back, 5 bases at V and 4 bases at J, with 14 bases in the middle. The germline CDR1 and CDR2 sequences are LNHNV and YYDKDF (reference sequence). The CDR3 protein is CATSFIGQGTGELFF. The CDR3 bases are TGTGCCACCAGCTTTATCGGGCAGGGCACCGGGGAGCTGTTTTTT.

The rearrangement uses TRBV5-6 and TRBJ1-5; TRBD1 is a possible D gene (5 bases). The CDR3 has 14 amino acids. From germline, CDR1 is SGHDT and CDR2 YYEEEE. The germline V and J ends were trimmed by 7 bases and 0 bases, with 11 bases remaining between them. The CDR3 loop is CASSEGYSNQPQHF. CDR3 DNA: TGTGCCAGCTCCGAGGGGTATAGCAATCAGCCCCAGCATTTT.

This clone occurred a few times. V is TRBV6-5 and J is TRBJ2-7; 8 bases line up with TRBD1. Unmatched junction bases numbered 11, after V lost 10 bases and J lost 6 bases. CDR1 MNHEY and CDR2 SVGAGI come from the germline V gene. The CDR3 consists of 13 residues. The chain's CDR3 is CATRQGPTPEQYF. For the CDR3, the DNA is TGTGCCACCCGACAGGGGCCCACACCCGAGCAGTACTTC.

This clone was recorded once. The V call is TRBV7-9, the J call TRBJ1-5; 8 bases align to TRBD1. The V segment lost 1 base and the J segment 11 bases; nucleotides outside the gene matches: 7. This CDR3 has 14 amino acids. The germline V gene encodes CDR1 SEHNR and CDR2 FQNEAQ (reference sequence). The CDR3 region has the DNA TGTGCCAGCAGCTTAGGGTTCACAGGGGGGACCCAGCATTTT. This gives the protein CASSLGFTGGTQHF.

On this clone itself: Different DNA sequences within this sample yield the same CDR3. The chain is built from TRBV18 and TRBJ2-3; no definite D call. CDR1 is KGHSH and CDR2 is LQKENI in the germline V gene. This CDR3 contains 13 residues. The ends were cut back, 3 bases at V and 4 bases at J, with 8 bases in the middle. The CDR3 bases are TGTGCCAGCTCACCCGATACCCCAGATACGCAGTATTTT. Protein product: CASSPDTPDTQYF.

The chain couples TRBV5-1 to TRBJ1-1, with a possible D match to TRBD1 (5 bases). The CDR3 runs 15 residues. The ends were cut back, 2 bases at V and 5 bases at J, with 16 bases in the middle. The germline V gene has CDR1 SGHRS and CDR2 YFSETQ. The CDR3 sequence is CASSLEPQGGTEAFF. The CDR3 DNA sequence: TGCGCCAGCAGCTTAGAACCTCAGGGTGGTACTGAAGCTTTCTTT.

The chain couples TRBV9 to TRBJ2-1, with 13 bases lining up with TRBD2. The CDR3 has 16 amino acids. Germline CDR1 and CDR2: SGDLS and YYNGEE. J was trimmed by 10 bases and V by 3 bases; bases with no gene match: 10. CDR3 nucleotides: TGTGCCAGCAGCGGTGGACTAGCGGGAGAATTTGGCGAGCAGTTCTTC. Residues: CASSGGLAGEFGEQFF.

The CDR3 DNA sequence: TGTGCCAGCTCACCACCAGGGACCCTGGATGCAAATGAGCAGTTCTTC. Amino acid sequence: CASSPPGTLDANEQFF. This chain connects TRBV18 to TRBJ2-1; D assignment may be TRBD1 or TRBD2 (5 bases each). The CDR3 totals 16 residues. The ends were cut back, 0 bases at V and 7 bases at J, with 16 bases in the middle. Germline CDR1 is KGHSH and CDR2 is LQKENI.

The chain joins TRBV18 to TRBJ2-7; D perhaps matches TRBD2 (6 bases). The CDR3 has 16 residues. Trimming left V 2 bases short and J 4 bases short, with 18 bases between. Germline V gene data show CDR1 as KGHSH and CDR2 as LQKENI. CDR3 coding DNA: TGTGCCAGCTCACCAACCACGGGAGCGGTTTATTACGAGCAGTACTTC. It yields the protein CASSPTTGAVYYEQYF.

This clone was counted only a few times. J is TRBJ2-7 and V is TRBV7-2, with D unclear. Trimming removed 5 bases at V and 2 bases at J, with 13 bases between. Germline V gene sequence: CDR1 SGHTA, CDR2 FQGNSA. The CDR3 has 14 residues. CDR3 in amino acids: CASSLAPETYEQYF. The DNA of the CDR3 is TGTGCCAGCAGCCTCGCGCCTGAAACCTACGAGCAGTACTTC.

The genes are TRBV27 and TRBJ2-7, with 8 bases lining up with TRBD1. The CDR3 contains 15 residues. Looked up from germline, CDR1 is MNHEY and CDR2 is SMNVEV (reference sequence). V gave up 2 bases and J gave up 3 bases; unmatched junction bases: 6. CDR3 sequence reads: CASSLMAGGFYEQYF. The CDR3 region has the DNA TGTGCCAGCAGTTTAATGGCAGGGGGCTTCTACGAGCAGTACTTC.

This clone was detected only once. The chain employs TRBV6-5 and TRBJ1-4; D unclear. CDR3 length equals 16 residues. Germline V CDR1 and CDR2: MNHEY, SVGAGI. V lost 0 bases, J lost 5 bases, and 13 bases lay in between. For the CDR3, the DNA is TGTGCCAGCAGTTACTCGTTCGTTAATCGAAATGAAAAACTGTTTTTT. Protein sequence: CASSYSFVNRNEKLFF.

This clone was detected a few times. The genes are TRBV14 and TRBJ1-1; D is unresolved. The germline V and J ends were trimmed by 1 base and 4 bases, with 7 bases remaining between them. This CDR3 has 13 amino acids. Germline CDR1 and CDR2: SGHDN and FVKESK. In nucleotides, the CDR3 is TGTGCCAGCAGCCAAGTATTAGGCACTGAAGCTTTCTTT. Its translation: CASSQVLGTEAFF.

The V gene is TRBV4-1, the J gene TRBJ2-1; TRBD2 aligns across 7 bases. The CDR3 is made up of 15 amino acids. Germline-derived CDR1 and CDR2 are MGHRA and YSYEKL. With V trimmed by 1 base and J by 10 bases, 10 bases remained unmatched. The CDR3 reads CASSQANSGGYEQFF. DNA for the CDR3: TGCGCCAGCAGCCAAGCGAATTCGGGAGGTTACGAGCAGTTCTTC.

This clone was found a few times. This rearrangement joins TRBV5-1 to TRBJ2-7; D ambiguous. The CDR3 totals 14 residues. V was cut by 6 bases and J by 0 bases, with 13 bases left in between. CDR1 SGHRS and CDR2 YFSETQ come from the germline V gene. CDR3 nucleotides: TGCGCCAGCATGCCGGATTACCACTCCTACGAGCAGTACTTC. Translated, it gives CASMPDYHSYEQYF.

This chain uses TRBV5-1 with TRBJ2-7; 7 positions agree with TRBD1. V lost 4 bases to trimming and J lost 2 bases; unmatched junction nucleotides: 6. CDR1 SGHRS and CDR2 YFSETQ come from the germline V gene. This CDR3 comprises 14 residues. The CDR3: CASSKGQLTYEQYF. The DNA for the CDR3 is TGCGCCAGCAGCAAGGGACAGCTAACCTACGAGCAGTACTTC.

The V and J genes are TRBV27 and TRBJ2-5; unclear D gene. Per the germline V gene, CDR1 is MNHEY and CDR2 is SMNVEV (reference sequence). The CDR3 length is 13 residues. The V and J ends lost 4 bases and 7 bases respectively, with 13 bases between them. CDR3 sequence reads: CASSSLSRTTQYF. The DNA for the CDR3 is TGTGCCAGCAGTTCCCTCTCACGTACGACCCAGTACTTC.

The rearrangement uses TRBV5-8 and TRBJ2-5; perhaps TRBD1 as D (6 bases). Germline V lookup: CDR1 SGHTS, CDR2 YDEGEE. The CDR3 runs 15 residues. The germline V and J ends were trimmed by 4 bases and 3 bases, with 16 bases remaining between them. The CDR3 spells CASSRGTQGKETQYF. The CDR3 DNA reads TGTGCCAGCAGCAGGGGGACCCAGGGCAAAGAGACCCAGTACTTC.

This sequence joins TRBV4-1 and TRBJ1-4, with 7 positions matching TRBD1. Germline V lookup: CDR1 MGHRA, CDR2 YSYEKL. The CDR3 loop spans 15 amino acids. V was pared by 4 bases and J by 0 bases, with 2 bases of the junction left unmatched. CDR3 region: CASSRTGATNEKLFF. The CDR3 nucleotides are TGCGCCAGCAGCCGTACAGGGGCAACTAATGAAAAACTGTTTTTT.

This clone was recorded a few times. The V gene is TRBV18, the J gene TRBJ1-1, with 7 bases aligning to TRBD1. Per germline, CDR1 KGHSH and CDR2 LQKENI. The CDR3 sequence is 15 residues long. J was trimmed by 4 bases and V by 3 bases; bases with no gene match: 8. CDR3 nucleotide sequence: TGTGCCAGCTCACCGCGGACAGGAGCTACCACTGAAGCTTTCTTT. The encoded protein is CASSPRTGATTEAFF. Full variable domain (outside the CDR3, taken from reference TRBV18 and TRBJ1-1): NAGVMQNPRHLVRRRGQEARLRCSPMKGHSHVYWYRQLPEEGLKFMVYLQKENIIDESGMPKERFSAEFPKEGPSILRIQQVVRGDSAAYFCASSPRTGATTEAFFGQGTRLTVV.

The sample holds one count of this clone. The V call is TRBV5-1, the J call TRBJ2-6, with 7 bases aligning to TRBD2. Germline V gene lookup returns CDR1 SGHRS and CDR2 YFSETQ. With V trimmed by 5 bases and J by 2 bases, 4 bases remained unmatched. The CDR3 covers 15 residues. CDR3 residues: CASSSGGPGANVLTF. DNA for the CDR3: TGCGCCAGCAGTTCGGGAGGCCCTGGGGCCAACGTCCTGACTTTC.

The chain uses TRBV7-3 and TRBJ2-5, with a tentative D call TRBD1 (5 bases). Germline V gene sequence: CDR1 SGHTA, CDR2 FQGTGA. This CDR3 has 13 residues. V shed 3 bases and J shed 5 bases, with 10 bases lying between them. CDR3 nucleotide sequence: TGTGCCAGCAGCTTGGAAAGGGGTGAGACCCAGTACTTC. As protein: CASSLERGETQYF.

The chain is built from TRBV7-2 and TRBJ2-7; possible D gene TRBD1, 5 bases. This CDR3 comprises 15 residues. Per the germline V gene, CDR1 is SGHTA and CDR2 is FQGNSA. Between the trimmed V and J ends, which lost 1 base and 6 bases, there was a span of 16 bases. This CDR3 is CASSLGAGPPSEQYF. The CDR3, as DNA: TGTGCCAGCAGCTTAGGTGCAGGGCCCCCATCCGAGCAGTACTTC.

The chain links TRBV5-6 to TRBJ2-7; the D is unclear. The V end lost 0 bases, the J end lost 3 bases, and 7 bases lay between the germline ends. The CDR3 extends over 13 amino acids. The germline V gene encodes CDR1 SGHDT and CDR2 YYEEEE. The CDR3 loop reads CASSLGVVYEQYF. The CDR3 DNA is TGTGCCAGCAGCTTGGGTGTAGTCTACGAGCAGTACTTC. The full variable domain, with the rest looked up from reference TRBV5-6 and TRBJ2-7, is DAGVTQSPTHLIKTRGQQVTLRCSPKSGHDTVSWYQQALGQGPQFIFQYYEEEERQRGNFPDRFSGHQFPNYSSELNVNALLLGDSALYLCASSLGVVYEQYFGPGTRLTVT.

This clone was observed a single time. This chain connects TRBV4-1 to TRBJ1-1; 8 bases align to TRBD1. The germline V gene has CDR1 MGHRA and CDR2 YSYEKL. V lost 3 bases to trimming and J lost 0 bases; unmatched junction nucleotides: 6. CDR3 length equals 16 residues. CDR3 sequence: CASSQTGVRVNTEAFF. The CDR3 DNA sequence: TGCGCCAGCAGCCAGACAGGGGTAAGGGTGAACACTGAAGCTTTCTTT.

The V and J genes are TRBV7-8 and TRBJ2-7; 11 positions match TRBD1. CDR1 and CDR2 from the germline V gene are SGHVS and FQNEAQ. V lost 4 bases, J lost 3 bases, and 5 bases stayed unmatched. This CDR3 is built from 15 residues. CDR3 amino acids: CASSSRTGGNYEQYF. The CDR3 DNA follows: TGTGCCAGCAGCTCTAGGACAGGGGGCAACTACGAGCAGTACTTC.